A selection of T cell receptor beta chains follows, all from one sample in a study of blood T cell repertoires in COVID-19. Profiling relied on immunoSEQ multiplex PCR, and the TCRdb table lists in-frame clones only, not all of them. The sample yields approximately 75,000 clones, less than 85% seen once. The sequencing sample was made of peripheral blood. Receptors were obtained from a human donor with acute or convalescent COVID-19. The donor label of this sample is uncertain. CDR3s include the opening cysteine and the closing phenylalanine or tryptophan. Fields, in order: V gene, clone size, J gene, D gene, CDR3 protein, CDR3 DNA. A D gene is named only where the DNA matches it firmly. Some rows have no size entry. The others give once, few or many, or a class for an expanded clone.

V: TRBV9
size: once
J: TRBJ1-1
D: .
CDR3: CASSASGWNRPFF
DNA: TGTGCCAGCAGCGCCTCGGGGTGGAACCGGCCTTTCTTT

V: TRBV21-1
size: few
J: TRBJ2-2
D: .
CDR3: CASTLAGDTGELFF
DNA: TGTGCCAGCACCCTCGCGGGGGACACCGGGGAGCTGTTTTTT

V: TRBV30
size: .
J: TRBJ1-6
D: .
CDR3: CAWSVTGSPLHF
DNA: TGTGCCTGGAGTGTAACGGGTTCACCCCTCCACTTT

V: TRBV7-2
size: once
J: TRBJ1-6
D: .
CDR3: CASSLQGGGSPLHF
DNA: TGTGCCAGCAGCTTACAAGGTGGAGGTTCACCCCTCCACTTT

V: TRBV13
size: .
J: TRBJ1-2
D: .
CDR3: CASSSPGMDGYTF
DNA: TGTGCCAGCAGCTCCCCGGGGATGGATGGCTACACCTTC

V: TRBV3-1/TRBV3-2
size: .
J: TRBJ1-4
D: .
CDR3: CASSLRGSNEKLFF
DNA: TGTGCCAGCAGCCTCAGGGGTTCTAATGAAAAACTGTTTTTT

V: TRBV29-1
size: .
J: TRBJ1-2
D: .
CDR3: CSVEGWGGSNYGYTF
DNA: TGCAGCGTTGAAGGTTGGGGAGGGTCTAACTATGGCTACACCTTC

V: TRBV9
size: .
J: TRBJ2-2
D: TRBD1
CDR3: CASSFTGDGTGELFF
DNA: TGTGCCAGCAGCTTTACAGGGGACGGCACCGGGGAGCTGTTTTTT

V: TRBV3-1/TRBV3-2
size: .
J: TRBJ1-6
D: .
CDR3: CASSLQRFGNSPLHF
DNA: TGTGCCAGCAGCCTGCAGAGGTTCGGTAATTCACCCCTCCACTTT

V: TRBV7-2
size: .
J: TRBJ2-3
D: .
CDR3: CASRMTNLRADTQYF
DNA: TGTGCCAGCAGGATGACCAATCTTCGGGCAGATACGCAGTATTTT

V: TRBV30
size: .
J: TRBJ2-7
D: TRBD2
CDR3: CAWSTSGLVNEQYF
DNA: TGTGCCTGGTCCACTAGCGGGTTAGTCAACGAGCAGTACTTC

V: TRBV6-4
size: .
J: TRBJ2-3
D: .
CDR3: CASRAGVGTDTQYF
DNA: TGTGCCAGCAGGGCCGGGGTCGGCACAGATACGCAGTATTTT

V: TRBV9
size: .
J: TRBJ1-4
D: TRBD1
CDR3: CASSVGSGQVNEKLFF
DNA: TGTGCCAGCAGCGTAGGATCGGGACAGGTGAATGAAAAACTGTTTTTT

V: TRBV2
size: once
J: TRBJ2-5
D: TRBD2
CDR3: CASRKTSGGQETQYF
DNA: TGTGCCAGCCGGAAGACTAGCGGGGGGCAAGAGACCCAGTACTTC

V: TRBV30
size: .
J: TRBJ1-4
D: .
CDR3: CAWSNRGGKLFF
DNA: TGTGCCTGGAGTAACCGGGGGGGGAAACTGTTTTTT

V: TRBV7-2
size: .
J: TRBJ2-3
D: TRBD1
CDR3: CASSLVRGRTDTQYF
DNA: TGTGCCAGCAGCTTAGTGAGGGGGCGCACAGATACGCAGTATTTT

V: TRBV3-1/TRBV3-2
size: once
J: TRBJ2-1
D: TRBD1
CDR3: CASKGQGEGSEQFF
DNA: TGTGCCAGCAAGGGACAGGGGGAGGGTAGTGAGCAGTTCTTC

V: TRBV5-1
size: .
J: TRBJ2-7
D: .
CDR3: CASSFGGYEQYF
DNA: TGCGCCAGCAGCTTCGGGGGTTACGAGCAGTACTTC

V: TRBV15
size: once
J: TRBJ2-1
D: TRBD1
CDR3: CATGTGVAYNEQFF
DNA: TGTGCCACCGGGACAGGGGTCGCCTACAATGAGCAGTTCTTC

V: TRBV5-6
size: .
J: TRBJ2-2
D: .
CDR3: CASSLEQGRTGELFF
DNA: TGTGCCAGCAGCTTGGAACAGGGTCGAACCGGGGAGCTGTTTTTT

V: TRBV21-1
size: once
J: TRBJ2-7
D: .
CDR3: CASSLGQGTTYEQYF
DNA: TGTGCCAGCAGCCTGGGACAGGGGACCACCTACGAGCAGTACTTC

V: TRBV10-3
size: few
J: TRBJ2-3
D: .
CDR3: CAISSRSDTQYF
DNA: TGTGCCATCAGTTCCCGGTCAGATACGCAGTATTTT

V: TRBV2
size: .
J: TRBJ1-1
D: .
CDR3: CASSQAGRANTEAFF
DNA: TGTGCCAGCAGCCAGGCGGGACGGGCGAACACTGAAGCTTTCTTT

V: TRBV19
size: .
J: TRBJ2-3
D: .
CDR3: CASSEGGNTDTQYF
DNA: TGTGCCAGTAGTGAGGGCGGAAACACAGATACGCAGTATTTT

V: TRBV19
size: .
J: TRBJ2-3
D: TRBD1
CDR3: CASSIWGTGDPGNTDTQYF
DNA: TGTGCCAGTAGTATTTGGGGGACAGGGGATCCAGGTAACACAGATACGCAGTATTTT

V: TRBV28
size: .
J: TRBJ2-3
D: .
CDR3: CASSLVWEDTQYF
DNA: TGTGCCAGCAGCCTAGTCTGGGAGGACACGCAGTATTTT

V: TRBV18
size: .
J: TRBJ1-1
D: .
CDR3: CASSPRQDSGAFF
DNA: TGTGCCAGCTCCCCTAGACAGGACAGCGGAGCTTTCTTT

V: TRBV2
size: .
J: TRBJ1-5
D: .
CDR3: CASKGEYVNQPQHF
DNA: TGTGCCAGCAAGGGGGAGTATGTCAATCAGCCCCAGCATTTT

V: TRBV6-4
size: .
J: TRBJ1-1
D: .
CDR3: CASSADRNTEAFF
DNA: TGTGCCAGCAGTGCGGACAGGAACACTGAAGCTTTCTTT

V: TRBV7-3
size: .
J: TRBJ2-1
D: TRBD2
CDR3: CASSLVTSGREGNEQFF
DNA: TGTGCCAGCAGCTTAGTGACTAGCGGGAGAGAGGGCAATGAGCAGTTCTTC

V: TRBV7-6
size: .
J: TRBJ2-5
D: .
CDR3: CASSPGVAREETQYF
DNA: TGTGCCAGCAGCCCCGGGGTAGCGAGGGAAGAGACCCAGTACTTC

V: TRBV7-9
size: .
J: TRBJ2-2
D: .
CDR3: CASSSIQAGELFF
DNA: TGTGCCAGCAGCTCAATACAGGCCGGGGAGCTGTTTTTT

V: TRBV19
size: .
J: TRBJ2-2
D: .
CDR3: CASSIQGAGTGELFF
DNA: TGTGCCAGTAGTATCCAAGGGGCTGGCACCGGGGAGCTGTTTTTT

V: TRBV2
size: .
J: TRBJ2-1
D: TRBD1
CDR3: CASSTRTGLNEQFF
DNA: TGTGCCAGCAGCACCAGGACAGGGCTCAATGAGCAGTTCTTC

V: TRBV5-1
size: few
J: TRBJ2-2
D: TRBD1
CDR3: CASRPGQATGTGELFF
DNA: TGCGCCAGCCGCCCCGGACAGGCCACGGGGACCGGGGAGCTGTTTTTT

V: TRBV5-1
size: .
J: TRBJ1-1
D: .
CDR3: CASSQGTEAFF
DNA: TGCGCCAGCAGCCAGGGCACTGAAGCTTTCTTT

V: TRBV7-6
size: .
J: TRBJ2-3
D: TRBD1
CDR3: CASSLQRGGDTQYF
DNA: TGTGCCAGCAGCTTACAAAGAGGGGGCGATACGCAGTATTTT

V: TRBV6-6
size: few
J: TRBJ1-1
D: TRBD1
CDR3: CASSQLGQGGSEAFF
DNA: TGTGCCAGCAGCCAACTCGGACAGGGTGGGTCTGAAGCTTTCTTT

V: TRBV21-1
size: once
J: TRBJ2-5
D: .
CDR3: CASKNFYETQYF
DNA: TGTGCCAGCAAGAACTTTTATGAGACCCAGTACTTC